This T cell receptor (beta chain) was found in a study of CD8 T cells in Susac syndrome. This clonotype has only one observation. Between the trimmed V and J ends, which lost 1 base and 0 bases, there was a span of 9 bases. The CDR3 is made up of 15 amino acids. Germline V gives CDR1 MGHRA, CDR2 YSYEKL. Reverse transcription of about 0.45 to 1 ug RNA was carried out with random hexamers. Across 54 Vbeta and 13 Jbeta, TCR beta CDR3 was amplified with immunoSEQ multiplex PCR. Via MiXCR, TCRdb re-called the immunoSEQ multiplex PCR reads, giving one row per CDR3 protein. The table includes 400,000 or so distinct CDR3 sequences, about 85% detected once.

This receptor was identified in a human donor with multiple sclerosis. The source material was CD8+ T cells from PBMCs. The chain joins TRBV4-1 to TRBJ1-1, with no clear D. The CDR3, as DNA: TGCGCCAGCAGCCAAGTCGCGGGATTGAACACTGAAGCTTTCTTT. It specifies CASSQVAGLNTEAFF.